The 17 T cell receptor beta chains below were found in one sample sequenced in a study of blood T cell repertoires in COVID-19. Generated by immunoSEQ multiplex PCR, the TCRdb table keeps only in-frame clones and is missing some. This sample carries about 51,000 clones, about 86% of them seen once, and the ten largest clones take 1% to 1.5%. Sequenced: peripheral blood. The receptors shown here come from a man aged 55 to 70 with acute or convalescent COVID-19.

The chain joins TRBV3-1 (or the pseudogene TRBV3-2) to TRBJ2-5, with TRBD1 as a possible D gene (5 bases). Germline V gives CDR1 LGHDT, CDR2 YNNKEL (reference sequence). This CDR3 spans 15 amino acids. V shed 0 bases and J shed 4 bases, with 12 bases lying between them. The CDR3 sequence: CASSQDSGPRETQYF. The CDR3 nucleotides read TGTGCCAGCAGCCAAGACTCAGGGCCCAGAGAGACCCAGTACTTC.

The V call is TRBV10-3, the J call TRBJ2-5; tentatively, D is TRBD1 (6 bases). The CDR3 consists of 15 residues. Per germline, CDR1 ENHRY and CDR2 SYGVKD. The V end was cut by 2 bases, the J end by 2 bases, with 12 bases between. CDR3 sequence (DNA): TGTGCCATCAGTGAGCTACGGGACAAACAAGAGACCCAGTACTTC. Translated, it gives CAISELRDKQETQYF.

CDR3 sequence reads: CASSLGWARNVAFF. DNA of the CDR3: TGTGCCAGCAGCTTAGGTTGGGCCCGAAATGTAGCTTTCTTT. This sequence joins TRBV11-2 and TRBJ1-1; D not resolved. V gave up 1 base and J gave up 10 bases, with 16 bases separating them. This CDR3 has 14 residues. The germline gives CDR1 SGHAT, CDR2 FQNNGV.

This chain links TRBV3-1 (or the pseudogene TRBV3-2) with TRBJ1-6, with D possibly TRBD1 on 5 matching bases. The CDR3 is 15 amino acids. The germline CDR1 and CDR2 sequences are LGHDT and YNNKEL (reference sequence). V lost 6 bases to trimming and J lost 0 bases, with 9 bases between them. CDR3 DNA: TGTGCCAGCAGTCCAAGGGGCTCCTATAATTCACCCCTCCACTTT. Its protein is CASSPRGSYNSPLHF.

J is TRBJ1-5 and V is TRBV5-6; 7 bases are shared with TRBD1. With 2 bases clipped from V and 6 bases from J, the junction kept 5 bases outside the gene matches. The CDR3 length is 14 residues. Per germline, CDR1 SGHDT and CDR2 YYEEEE. The DNA of the CDR3 is TGTGCCAGCAGCTTCAGGGGGTCGGGTCAGCCCCAGCATTTT. Residues: CASSFRGSGQPQHF. Full variable domain (missing parts from reference TRBV5-6 and TRBJ1-5): DAGVTQSPTHLIKTRGQQVTLRCSPKSGHDTVSWYQQALGQGPQFIFQYYEEEERQRGNFPDRFSGHQFPNYSSELNVNALLLGDSALYLCASSFRGSGQPQHFGDGTRLSIL.

The gene calls are TRBV4-1 and TRBJ2-2; TRBD2 matches 10 bases. CDR3 length: 17 amino acids. J lost 5 bases, V lost 3 bases, and 9 bases had no gene match. The germline V gene has CDR1 MGHRA and CDR2 YSYEKL. The CDR3 DNA sequence: TGCGCCAGCAGCCACCCCAGCGGGAGGGGGGGAACCGGGGAGCTGTTTTTT. It specifies CASSHPSGRGGTGELFF.

The chain employs TRBV19 and TRBJ1-2; maybe TRBD1 (5 bases). Per germline, CDR1 LNHDA and CDR2 SQIVND (reference sequence). Trimming took off 7 bases at V and 2 bases at J, with 8 bases between the two ends. The CDR3 sequence is 12 residues long. The CDR3 here is CASTGENYGYTF. CDR3 bases: TGTGCCAGTACGGGGGAGAACTATGGCTACACCTTC. The whole variable domain, remainder taken from reference TRBV19 and TRBJ1-2, is DGGITQSPKYLFRKEGQNVTLSCEQNLNHDAMYWYRQDPGQGLRLIYYSQIVNDFQKGDIAEGYSVSREKKESFPLTVTSAQKNPTAFYLCASTGENYGYTFGSGTRLTVV.

This chain joins TRBV2 and TRBJ2-7, with D maybe TRBD2 (5 bases). This CDR3 region has 14 residues. V lost 0 bases and J 4 bases, leaving 10 bases between the germline ends. Germline V gene lookup returns CDR1 SNHLY and CDR2 FYNNEI. The CDR3 here is CASSEAFGRYEQYF. CDR3 nucleotide sequence: TGTGCCAGCAGTGAAGCGTTTGGGAGATACGAGCAGTACTTC.

The chain links TRBV5-6 to TRBJ2-1; perhaps TRBD2 as D (5 bases). Germline assignment: CDR1 SGHDT and CDR2 YYEEEE. The CDR3 covers 14 residues. Trimming cost V 4 bases and J 6 bases, with 14 bases left between them. This chain's CDR3 is CASSPAGRFNEQFF. CDR3 bases: TGTGCCAGCAGCCCGGCGGGCAGGTTCAATGAGCAGTTCTTC.

The chain couples TRBV9 to TRBJ2-7; a weak D match, TRBD1 (5 bases). Trimming shortened V by 0 bases and J by 2 bases, and 9 bases separated the two germline ends. Germline V lookup: CDR1 SGDLS, CDR2 YYNGEE. CDR3 length equals 14 residues. In DNA form, the CDR3 reads TGTGCCAGCAGCGTAGAGACAGAACCCTACGAGCAGTACTTC. The encoded protein is CASSVETEPYEQYF.

The chain employs TRBV3-1 (or the pseudogene TRBV3-2) and TRBJ2-5; 10 nucleotides align to TRBD2. Germline V gives CDR1 LGHDT, CDR2 YNNKEL (reference sequence). J lost 6 bases, V lost 6 bases, and 4 bases had no gene match. CDR3 length: 13 amino acids. CDR3 region: CASRRTSGQTQYF. The DNA of the CDR3 is TGTGCCAGCAGGAGGACTAGCGGTCAGACCCAGTACTTC.

The chain is built from TRBV25-1 and TRBJ1-2; D not certain. Trimming removed 0 bases at V and 2 bases at J, with 7 bases between. The CDR3 extends over 14 amino acids. Germline CDR1 reads MGHDK; CDR2 reads SYGVNS. CDR3 loop: CASSEYGGNYGYTF. The DNA for the CDR3 is TGTGCCAGCAGTGAATATGGCGGAAACTATGGCTACACCTTC.

This chain uses TRBV15 with TRBJ2-7; no firm D call. V lost 0 bases and J lost 3, with 6 bases in between. The CDR3 sequence is 13 residues long. Germline V gene sequence: CDR1 LNHNV, CDR2 YYDKDF (reference sequence). DNA of the CDR3: TGTGCCACCAGCAGAGATCCCAACTACGAGCAGTACTTC. Protein product: CATSRDPNYEQYF.

The chain carries TRBV4-2 and TRBJ2-3; 11 bases are shared with TRBD2. The V segment lost 0 bases and the J segment 0 bases; nucleotides outside the gene matches: 5. The CDR3 totals 18 residues. Germline values: CDR1 LGHNA, CDR2 YNFKEQ. The chain's CDR3 is CASSQDPSGRLSTDTQYF. The CDR3 region has the DNA TGTGCCAGCAGCCAAGATCCTAGCGGGAGGCTCAGCACAGATACGCAGTATTTT.

J is TRBJ2-3 and V is TRBV9, with TRBD2 matching 7 bases. Unmatched junction bases numbered 20, after V lost 7 bases and J lost 6 bases. Germline V gene data show CDR1 as SGDLS and CDR2 as YYNGEE. The CDR3 covers 17 residues. CDR3 coding DNA: TGTGCCAGCGTACTTGGGAACGGGGGGAGCTCTTTGGATACGCAGTATTTT. Translated: CASVLGNGGSSLDTQYF. The whole variable domain, remainder taken from reference TRBV9 and TRBJ2-3, is DSGVTQTPKHLITATGQRVTLRCSPRSGDLSVYWYQQSLDQGLQFLIQYYNGEERAKGNILERFSAQQFPDLHSELNLSSLELGDSALYFCASVLGNGGSSLDTQYFGPGTRLTVL.

The chain is built from TRBV11-2 and TRBJ2-5; 7 bases agree with TRBD1. This CDR3 comprises 15 residues. V lost 0 bases to trimming and J lost 6 bases; unmatched junction nucleotides: 7. CDR1 SGHAT and CDR2 FQNNGV come from the germline V gene. The CDR3 DNA is TGTGCCAGCAGCTTAGATCGCTGGACAGGCCAGACCCAGTACTTC. Its translation is CASSLDRWTGQTQYF.

J is TRBJ2-1 and V is TRBV5-4; D ambiguous. The CDR3 has 14 amino acids. V lost 0 bases and J 5 bases, leaving 9 bases between the germline ends. Germline V gene data show CDR1 as SGHNT and CDR2 as YYREEE (reference sequence). The CDR3 protein is CASSLELLNNEQFF. Written as DNA, the CDR3 is TGTGCCAGCAGCTTGGAGTTACTGAACAATGAGCAGTTCTTC.